The clone carrying this T cell receptor (beta chain) appeared a single time. Its antigen remains unidentified. Across several immunoSEQ plates, the genomic DNA of each subset was split evenly. The method was immunoSEQ multiplex PCR; TCRdb's version includes in-frame clones alone and lacks a portion of them. The repertoire holds more than 2 million clones, with over 85% as singletons. It was CD45RO-negative cells, positively selected for CCR7, that made up naive CD8 cells, with terminally differentiated effector memory CD45RA+ cells excluded. This entry is derived from a study of shared clonotypes between healthy human individuals. Study-level results: Relative to memory subsets, naive subsets generally showed larger estimated richness. Sequencing depth was expected to influence donor clonotype sharing.

Sequenced sample: naive CD8+ T cells sorted from blood. This receptor was obtained from a man aged 18 to 29 in good health.

The CDR3 here is CASSEGRADTQYF. The CDR3 bases are TGCGCCAGCAGTGAGGGCAGGGCGGATACGCAGTATTTT. The chain combines TRBV10-2 with TRBJ2-3; TRBD1 might be the D (5 bases). V was cut by 2 bases and J by 6 bases, with 9 bases left in between. The CDR3 extends over 13 amino acids. Germline V gene data show CDR1 as WSHSY and CDR2 as SAAADI.